This TCR beta chain was observed in a study of blood T cell repertoires in COVID-19. The wider study: Collection of acute and convalescent COVID-19 samples took place in the United States, Italy and Spain. PBMCs, B-cell-depleted T cells, or T cells were the source of the cDNA or gDNA that made up the material.

The CDR3 covers 14 residues. V lost 2 bases and J lost 4; bases outside the gene matches: 3. Germline assignment: CDR1 SGDLS and CDR2 YYNGEE. Authors' methods: Cell counts per sample came from amplifying reference gene primers. Assay used: immunoSEQ multiplex PCR; TCRdb lists only in-frame clones, some missing. That table supplies the V and J calls and clone size; D and trimming were determined from the DNA. The sample lists a few hundred thousand clones, over 75% occurring once. Participants were placed into cohorts based on the clinical history they reported. The sequence was collected from a woman aged 35 to 49 who had been exposed to COVID-19. This rearrangement joins TRBV9 to TRBJ2-7, with 10 bases that match TRBD1. Sequenced input: PBMCs or T cells enriched from blood (not recorded which). The CDR3 sequence is CASSVTGGGYEQYF. In nucleotides, the CDR3 is TGTGCCAGCAGCGTGACAGGGGGCGGTTACGAGCAGTACTTC.